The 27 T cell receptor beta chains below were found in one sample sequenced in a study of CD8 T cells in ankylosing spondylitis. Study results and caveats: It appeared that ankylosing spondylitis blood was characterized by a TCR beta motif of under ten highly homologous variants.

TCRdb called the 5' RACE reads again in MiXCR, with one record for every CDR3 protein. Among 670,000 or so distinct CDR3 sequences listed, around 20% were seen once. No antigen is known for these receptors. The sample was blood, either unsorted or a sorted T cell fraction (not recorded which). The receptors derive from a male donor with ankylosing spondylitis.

The CDR3 DNA is TGTGCCAGCAGCCGCTCGGGAGGGGAGTTATACGAGCAGTACTTC. Protein: CASSRSGGELYEQYF. This chain links TRBV7-9 with TRBJ2-7, with 8 bases lining up with TRBD2. The junction had 10 bases not matched to a gene; V was cut back by 5 bases and J by 4 bases. This CDR3 is built from 15 residues. Looked up from germline, CDR1 is SEHNR and CDR2 is FQNEAQ (reference sequence).

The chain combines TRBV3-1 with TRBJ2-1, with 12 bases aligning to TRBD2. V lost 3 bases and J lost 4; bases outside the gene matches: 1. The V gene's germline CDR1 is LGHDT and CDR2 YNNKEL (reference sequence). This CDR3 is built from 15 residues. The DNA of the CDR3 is TGTGCCAGCAGCCACGGGACTAGCGGGTACAATGAGCAGTTCTTC. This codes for CASSHGTSGYNEQFF.

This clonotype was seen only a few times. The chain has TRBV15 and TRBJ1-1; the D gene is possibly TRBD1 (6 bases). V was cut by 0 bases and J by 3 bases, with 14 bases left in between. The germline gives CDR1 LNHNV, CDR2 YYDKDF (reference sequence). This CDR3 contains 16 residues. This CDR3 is CATSRESAGVYTEAFF. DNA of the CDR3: TGTGCCACCAGCAGAGAGTCGGCAGGGGTCTACACTGAAGCTTTCTTT.

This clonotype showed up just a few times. CDR3 bases: TGCGCCAGCAGAAGGGCGGACACTGAAGCTTTCTTT. Its protein product is CASRRADTEAFF. V is TRBV5-1 and J is TRBJ1-1, with D unclear. This CDR3 is 12 amino acids long. Trimming left V 5 bases short and J 3 bases short, with 8 bases between. Germline loops: CDR1 SGHRS, CDR2 YFSETQ. Filled out from reference TRBV5-1 and TRBJ1-1, the complete variable domain reads KAGVTQTPRYLIKTRGQQVTLSCSPISGHRSVSWYQQTPGQGLQFLFEYFSETQRNKGNFPGRFSGRQFSNSRSEMNVSTLELGDSALYLCASRRADTEAFFGQGTRLTVV.

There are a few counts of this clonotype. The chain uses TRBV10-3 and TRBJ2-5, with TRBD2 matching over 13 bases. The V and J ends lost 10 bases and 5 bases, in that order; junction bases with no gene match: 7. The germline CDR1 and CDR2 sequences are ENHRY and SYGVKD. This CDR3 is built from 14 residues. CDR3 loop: CATGTSGDVETQYF. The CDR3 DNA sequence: TGTGCCACCGGGACTAGCGGGGATGTCGAGACCCAGTACTTC.

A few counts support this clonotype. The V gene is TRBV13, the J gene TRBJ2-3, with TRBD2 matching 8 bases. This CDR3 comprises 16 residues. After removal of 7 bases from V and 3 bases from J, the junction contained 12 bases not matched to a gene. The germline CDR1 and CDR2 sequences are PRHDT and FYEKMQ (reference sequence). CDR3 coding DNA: TGTGCCAGCACCTACCGGACTAGCATAAAGACAGATACGCAGTATTTT. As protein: CASTYRTSIKTDTQYF.

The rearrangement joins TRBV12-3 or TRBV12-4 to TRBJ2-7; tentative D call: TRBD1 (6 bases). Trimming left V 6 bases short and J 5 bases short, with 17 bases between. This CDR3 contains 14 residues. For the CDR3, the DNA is TGTGCCAGCAGCGAGACACAGGGCGGGCACGAGCAGTACTTC. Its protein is CASSETQGGHEQYF.

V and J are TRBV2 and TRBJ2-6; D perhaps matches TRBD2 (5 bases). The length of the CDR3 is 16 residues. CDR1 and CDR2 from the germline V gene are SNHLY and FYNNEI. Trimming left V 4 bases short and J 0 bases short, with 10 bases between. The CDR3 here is CASSGRRYSGANVLTF. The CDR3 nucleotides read TGTGCCAGCAGTGGAAGGAGGTACTCTGGGGCCAACGTCCTGACTTTC.

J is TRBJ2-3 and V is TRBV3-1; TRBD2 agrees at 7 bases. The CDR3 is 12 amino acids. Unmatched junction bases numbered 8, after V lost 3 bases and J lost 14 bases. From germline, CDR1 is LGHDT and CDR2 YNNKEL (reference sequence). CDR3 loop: CASSQGGVPPYF. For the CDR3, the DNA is TGTGCCAGCAGCCAGGGGGGGGTACCTCCGTATTTT.

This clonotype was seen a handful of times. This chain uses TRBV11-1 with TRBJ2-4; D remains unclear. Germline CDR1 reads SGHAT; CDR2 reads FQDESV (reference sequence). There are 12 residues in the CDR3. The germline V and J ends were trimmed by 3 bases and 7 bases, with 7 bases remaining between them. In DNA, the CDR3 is TGTGCCAGCAGCTTTAACGGGAACATTCAGTACTTC. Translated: CASSFNGNIQYF.

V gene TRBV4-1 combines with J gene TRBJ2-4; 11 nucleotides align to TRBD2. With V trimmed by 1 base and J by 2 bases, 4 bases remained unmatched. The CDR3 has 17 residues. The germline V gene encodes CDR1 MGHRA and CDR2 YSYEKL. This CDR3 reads CASSQVPSGGSKNIQYF. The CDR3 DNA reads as TGCGCCAGCAGCCAAGTTCCTAGCGGGGGGTCCAAAAACATTCAGTACTTC.

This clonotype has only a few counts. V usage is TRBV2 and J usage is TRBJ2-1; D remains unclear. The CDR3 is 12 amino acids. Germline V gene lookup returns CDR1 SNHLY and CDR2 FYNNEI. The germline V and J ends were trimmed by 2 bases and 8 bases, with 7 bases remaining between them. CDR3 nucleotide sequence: TGTGCCAGCAGTGAATATCTCTATGAGCAGTTCTTC. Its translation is CASSEYLYEQFF.

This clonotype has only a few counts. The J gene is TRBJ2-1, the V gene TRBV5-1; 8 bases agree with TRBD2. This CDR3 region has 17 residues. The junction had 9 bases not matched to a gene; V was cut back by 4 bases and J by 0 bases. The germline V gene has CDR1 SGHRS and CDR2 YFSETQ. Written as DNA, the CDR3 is TGCGCCAGCAGCCGGAGGCGGCTAGCGGGCTCCTACAATGAGCAGTTCTTC. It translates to CASSRRRLAGSYNEQFF.

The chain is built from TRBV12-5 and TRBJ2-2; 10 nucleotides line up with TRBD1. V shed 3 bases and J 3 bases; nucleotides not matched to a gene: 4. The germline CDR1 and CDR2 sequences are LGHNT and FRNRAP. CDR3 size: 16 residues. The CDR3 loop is CASGLLTGGDTGELFF. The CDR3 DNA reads TGTGCTAGTGGTTTACTGACAGGGGGCGACACCGGGGAGCTGTTTTTT. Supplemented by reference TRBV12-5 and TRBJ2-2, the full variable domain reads DARVTQTPRHKVTEMGQEVTMRCQPILGHNTVFWYRQTMMQGLELLAYFRNRAPLDDSGMPKDRFSAEMPDATLATLKIQPSEPRDSAVYFCASGLLTGGDTGELFFGEGSRLTVL.

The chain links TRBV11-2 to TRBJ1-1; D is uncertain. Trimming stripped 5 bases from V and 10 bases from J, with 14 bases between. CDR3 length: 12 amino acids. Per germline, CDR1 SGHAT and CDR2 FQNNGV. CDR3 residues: CASSVVVWRAFF. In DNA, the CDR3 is TGTGCCAGCAGCGTTGTCGTATGGAGAGCTTTCTTT.

The CDR3 region is CASSYSTINQPQHF. CDR3 DNA: TGTGCCAGCAGTTACTCGACCATCAATCAGCCCCAGCATTTT. The J gene is TRBJ1-5, the V gene TRBV6-2 or TRBV6-3; D ambiguous. The germline V gene has CDR1 MNHEY and CDR2 SVGEGT. V dropped 0 bases and J dropped 3 bases, with 6 bases sitting between them. The CDR3 spans 14 residues.

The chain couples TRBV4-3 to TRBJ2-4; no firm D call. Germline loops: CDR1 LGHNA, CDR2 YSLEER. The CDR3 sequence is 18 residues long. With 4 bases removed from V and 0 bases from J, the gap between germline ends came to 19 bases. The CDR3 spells CASSRGQAFGRAKNIQYF. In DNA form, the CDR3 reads TGCGCCAGCAGCCGTGGGCAGGCCTTTGGGCGAGCCAAAAACATTCAGTACTTC.

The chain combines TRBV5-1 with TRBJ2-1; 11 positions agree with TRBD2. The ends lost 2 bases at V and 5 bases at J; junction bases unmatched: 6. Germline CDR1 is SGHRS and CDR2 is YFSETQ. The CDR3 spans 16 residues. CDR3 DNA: TGCGCCAGCAGCTTCACTAGCGGGAGCGGGAACAATGAGCAGTTCTTC. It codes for CASSFTSGSGNNEQFF.

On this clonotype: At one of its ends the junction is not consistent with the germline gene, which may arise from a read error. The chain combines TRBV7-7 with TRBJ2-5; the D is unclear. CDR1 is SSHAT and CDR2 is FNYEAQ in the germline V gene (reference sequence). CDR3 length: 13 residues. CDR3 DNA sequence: TGTGCTAGCAGCCCGCGGCCCACAGAGACCCAGTACTTC. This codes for CASSPRPTETQYF.

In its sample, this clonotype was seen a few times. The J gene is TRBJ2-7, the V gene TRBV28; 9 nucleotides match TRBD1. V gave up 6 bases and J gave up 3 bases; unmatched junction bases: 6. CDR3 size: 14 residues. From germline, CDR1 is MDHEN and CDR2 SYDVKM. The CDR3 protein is CASRGDRVDYEQYF. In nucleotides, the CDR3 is TGTGCCAGCAGGGGGGACAGGGTAGACTACGAGCAGTACTTC.

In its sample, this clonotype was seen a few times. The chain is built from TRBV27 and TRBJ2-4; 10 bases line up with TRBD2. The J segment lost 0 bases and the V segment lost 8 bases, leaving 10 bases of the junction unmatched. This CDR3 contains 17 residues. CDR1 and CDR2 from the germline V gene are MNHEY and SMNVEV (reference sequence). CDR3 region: CASGTGLAILAKNIQYF. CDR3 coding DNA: TGTGCCAGCGGGACGGGACTAGCGATTCTAGCCAAAAACATTCAGTACTTC.

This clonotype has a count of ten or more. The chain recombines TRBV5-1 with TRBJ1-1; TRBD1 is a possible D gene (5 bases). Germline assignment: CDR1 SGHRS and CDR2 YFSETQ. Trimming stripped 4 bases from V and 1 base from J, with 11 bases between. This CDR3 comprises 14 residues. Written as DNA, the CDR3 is TGCGCCAGCAGCGGCGGGACGGGGAACACTGAAGCTTTCTTT. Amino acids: CASSGGTGNTEAFF.

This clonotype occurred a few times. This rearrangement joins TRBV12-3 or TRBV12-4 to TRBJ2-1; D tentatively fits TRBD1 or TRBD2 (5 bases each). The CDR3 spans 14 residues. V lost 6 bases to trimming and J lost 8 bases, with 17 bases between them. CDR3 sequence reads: CASRGTAFRDEQFF. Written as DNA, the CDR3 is TGTGCCAGCAGGGGGACGGCCTTCCGGGATGAGCAGTTCTTC.

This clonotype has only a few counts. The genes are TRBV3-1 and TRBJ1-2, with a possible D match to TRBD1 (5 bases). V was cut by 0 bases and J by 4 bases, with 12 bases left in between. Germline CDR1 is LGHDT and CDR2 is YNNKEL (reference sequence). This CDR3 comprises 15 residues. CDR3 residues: CASSQEGRDGYGYTF. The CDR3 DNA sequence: TGTGCCAGCAGCCAAGAGGGCAGGGACGGCTATGGCTACACCTTC.

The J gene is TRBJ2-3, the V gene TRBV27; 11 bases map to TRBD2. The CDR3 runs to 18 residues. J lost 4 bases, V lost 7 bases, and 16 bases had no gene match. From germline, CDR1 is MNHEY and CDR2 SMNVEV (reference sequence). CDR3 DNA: TGTGCCAGCACCATAACCCAAAAATTAGCGGGGGGGGCAGATACGCAGTATTTT. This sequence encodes CASTITQKLAGGADTQYF.

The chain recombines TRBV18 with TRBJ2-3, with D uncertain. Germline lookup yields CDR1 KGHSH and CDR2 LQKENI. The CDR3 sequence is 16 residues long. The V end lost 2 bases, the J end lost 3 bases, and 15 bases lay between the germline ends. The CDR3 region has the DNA TGTGCCAGCTCACCAGGGGTTATCCGTGGTACAGATACGCAGTATTTT. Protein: CASSPGVIRGTDTQYF.

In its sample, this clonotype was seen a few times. The CDR3 DNA reads TGTGCCAGTAGAACTCTAGCGGGTAGCTCCTACAATGAGCAGTTCTTC. It encodes CASRTLAGSSYNEQFF. V usage is TRBV19 and J usage is TRBJ2-1; 8 bases line up with TRBD2. CDR3 length: 16 residues. Germline loops: CDR1 LNHDA, CDR2 SQIVND (reference sequence). V was clipped by 6 bases and J by 0 bases; unmatched bases: 7.